This T cell receptor (beta chain) was observed in a study of shared clonotypes between healthy human individuals. The method was immunoSEQ multiplex PCR; TCRdb's version includes in-frame clones alone and lacks a portion of them. The table includes about 2.4 million clones, 90% to 95% detected once. There are 16 residues in the CDR3. CDR1 and CDR2 (germline): ENHRY, SYGVKD. The V gene lost 2 bases and the J gene lost 4 bases, with 14 bases spanning the gap. Concerning this clone itself: The antigen is undetermined.

Findings and caveats of the study: Clonotype sharing across a few donors was observed for around 5% of naive CD4 clonotypes.

The sequenced sample consisted of naive CD4+ T cells sorted from blood. As to subset: CD45RA+ positively selected. This rearrangement joins TRBV10-3 to TRBJ2-2, with D possibly called TRBD1 or TRBD2 (5 bases each). The source of this sequence is a young man in good health. DNA of the CDR3: TGTGCCATCAGTGAGGGAGGCAGGGTGGCCACCGGGGAGCTGTTTTTT. This gives the protein CAISEGGRVATGELFF.